This T cell receptor beta chain is drawn from a study of CD4 T cells in relation to SARS-CoV-2 and coronaviruses. CD4+ T cells from unexposed donors were obtained before the COVID-19 pandemic (2011-2018). Isolation of CD4+ T cells took place after approximately 10 days in culture. Points on this clone: Its antigen remains unknown.

This CDR3 spans 13 amino acids. Germline V CDR1 and CDR2: SGHNT, YENEEA. The germline V and J ends were trimmed by 2 bases and 5 bases, with 6 bases remaining between them. Sequencing used immunoSEQ multiplex PCR; TCRdb keeps in-frame clones, though not all of them. The table shows some 29,000 clones, with over 60% occurring only once. What was sequenced was CD4+ T cells from PBMCs, cultured in vitro. The chain is built from TRBV11-3 and TRBJ2-2; D unclear. The TCR originated in a human donor in good health. CDR3 sequence: CASSLRVTGELFF. CDR3 bases: TGTGCCAGCAGCTTAAGGGTTACCGGGGAGCTGTTTTTT.